This T cell receptor (beta chain) was obtained from a study of spatial heterogeneity in lung cancer. Remarks on this clonotype: The antigen remains unidentified. This beta chain appears as a stray read in a library generated for alpha chains; its size is not informative.

Study-wide points: Ubiquitous expanded tumor TCRs surfaced in blood more at resection than they did at follow-up.

V gave up 8 bases and J gave up 6 bases, with 6 bases separating them. Germline V gene data show CDR1 as SNHLY and CDR2 as FYNNEI. The CDR3 contains 10 residues. Every TCR cDNA molecule bore a unique molecular identifier. TCRdb analysed the 5' RACE reads with MiXCR anew, one entry per CDR3 protein. The top ten hold approximately 35% of the sample, which has around 4,000 distinct CDR3 sequences, about a third seen once. Noted time point: sample taken at primary tumor resection. From tumor, nontumor lung or frozen PBMC, whole RNA was taken unsorted for sequencing. Samples came from roughly 72 TRACERx patients with untreated early-stage lung cancer.

The sample in question was PBMCs, obtained at surgery. This sequence joins TRBV2 and TRBJ2-3; D is ambiguous. The sequence was collected from a male donor with early-stage non-small cell lung cancer. In DNA, the CDR3 is TGTGCCAGCGGGATTGATACGCAGTATTTT. It specifies CASGIDTQYF.